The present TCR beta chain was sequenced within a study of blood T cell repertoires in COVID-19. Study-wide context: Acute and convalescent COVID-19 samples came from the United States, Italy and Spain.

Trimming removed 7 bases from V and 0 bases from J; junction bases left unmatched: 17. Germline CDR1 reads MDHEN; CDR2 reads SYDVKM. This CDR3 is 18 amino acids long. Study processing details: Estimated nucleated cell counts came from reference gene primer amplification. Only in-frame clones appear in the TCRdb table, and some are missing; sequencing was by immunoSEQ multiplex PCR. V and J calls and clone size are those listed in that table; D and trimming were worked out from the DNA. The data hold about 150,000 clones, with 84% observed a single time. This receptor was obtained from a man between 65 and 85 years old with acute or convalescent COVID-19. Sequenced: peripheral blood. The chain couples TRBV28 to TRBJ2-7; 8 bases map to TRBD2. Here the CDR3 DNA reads TGTGCCAGCACCCCGATCCGACTTAGCGGGGCAAGCTCCTACGAGCAGTACTTC. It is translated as CASTPIRLSGASSYEQYF.